Below are 30 T cell receptor beta chains sequenced from a single sample in a study of T-cell reconstitution after alpha-beta-depleted transplantation in children. Molecular barcoding with unique molecular identifiers was used for the TCRbeta library. Via MiXCR, TCRdb re-called the PCR reads, giving one row per CDR3 protein. This repertoire shows 500,000 or so distinct CDR3 sequences, around a third found once; its top ten account for under 3%. The sample here was PBMCs from the stem cell graft donor, taken from the stem cell graft. The receptors derive from a human donor who donated a stem cell graft to a child with aplastic anemia.

This clonotype has just a few counts. The chain combines TRBV25-1 with TRBJ1-1, with 8 bases lining up with TRBD1. The trim removed 3 bases at V and 10 bases at J, leaving 16 bases unmatched. The CDR3 covers 16 residues. The V gene's germline CDR1 is MGHDK and CDR2 SYGVNS. The CDR3 reads CASSDGGTGLLRGAFF. CDR3 bases: TGTGCCAGCAGTGATGGCGGGACAGGCTTACTAAGAGGAGCTTTCTTT.

The rearrangement uses TRBV5-6 and TRBJ2-1, with no clear D. V gave up 1 base and J gave up 4 bases, with 18 bases separating them. This CDR3 contains 17 residues. The germline gives CDR1 SGHDT, CDR2 YYEEEE. CDR3 nucleotide sequence: TGTGCCAGCAGCTTGCCGGCGGCCACCTTAATATACAATGAGCAGTTCTTC. Translation gives CASSLPAATLIYNEQFF.

The chain links TRBV10-3 to TRBJ2-7, with a possible D match to TRBD2 (6 bases). The CDR3 runs 15 residues. The V end was cut by 0 bases, the J end by 1 base, with 10 bases between. Germline assignment: CDR1 ENHRY and CDR2 SYGVKD. The CDR3 DNA sequence: TGTGCCATCAGTGAGTCTGGGGGGATTTCCTACGAGCAGTACTTC. This translates into CAISESGGISYEQYF.

This clonotype was recorded at least ten times. The rearrangement uses TRBV6-1 and TRBJ2-1; D possibly uses TRBD1 or TRBD2 (5 bases each). Germline CDR1 is MNHNS and CDR2 is SASEGT. The CDR3 is made up of 16 amino acids. Trimming took 2 bases from V and 9 from J, leaving 20 bases between them. This chain's CDR3 is CASSESEPSLGGEQFF. Written as DNA, the CDR3 is TGTGCCAGCAGTGAAAGCGAGCCTAGTCTTGGGGGTGAGCAGTTCTTC.

This clonotype came up a few times. The chain's CDR3 is CASSPYPDEQFF. CDR3 bases: TGTGCCAGCAGCCCATACCCCGATGAGCAGTTCTTC. V and J are TRBV9 and TRBJ2-1; D unclear. The CDR3 spans 12 residues. Trimming shortened V by 4 bases and J by 8 bases, and 10 bases separated the two germline ends. Looked up from germline, CDR1 is SGDLS and CDR2 is YYNGEE.

This clonotype was seen a handful of times. This chain joins TRBV6-5 and TRBJ2-4, with D perhaps TRBD2 (5 bases). CDR1 and CDR2 from the germline V gene are MNHEY and SVGAGI. The V gene lost 0 bases and the J gene lost 8 bases, with 11 bases spanning the gap. This CDR3 has 14 residues. The CDR3 region is CASSYSDEGYIQYF. CDR3 DNA sequence: TGTGCCAGCAGTTACTCGGACGAGGGCTACATTCAGTACTTC.

This clonotype appeared a few times. V usage is TRBV20-1 and J usage is TRBJ2-5; 8 nucleotides align to TRBD1. With 5 bases clipped from V and 2 bases from J, the junction kept 4 bases outside the gene matches. The CDR3 loop spans 13 amino acids. Germline assignment: CDR1 DFQATT and CDR2 SNEGSKA (reference sequence). The CDR3: CSASRTGQETQYF. The CDR3 DNA is TGCAGTGCTTCCCGGACAGGGCAAGAGACCCAGTACTTC.

The rearrangement joins TRBV5-4 to TRBJ2-7; D perhaps matches TRBD2 (6 bases). Trimming stripped 0 bases from V and 5 bases from J, with 15 bases between. The length of the CDR3 is 15 residues. Germline V gene lookup returns CDR1 SGHNT and CDR2 YYREEE (reference sequence). CDR3 amino acids: CASSLAVTRENEQYF. In nucleotides, the CDR3 is TGTGCCAGCAGCTTGGCCGTAACCCGGGAGAACGAGCAGTACTTC.

The table lists this clonotype with a few counts. The J gene is TRBJ2-7, the V gene TRBV12-3 or TRBV12-4; 9 bases are a match to TRBD1. This CDR3 is built from 14 residues. Germline trimming cut 6 bases from V and 1 base from J; bases unmatched to any gene: 4. The CDR3 spells CASRGQGKSYEQYF. Written as DNA, the CDR3 is TGTGCCAGCAGGGGACAGGGCAAATCCTACGAGCAGTACTTC.

This clonotype was counted only a few times. V and J are TRBV20-1 and TRBJ2-5, with 7 bases matching TRBD2. Unmatched junction bases numbered 5, after V lost 5 bases and J lost 5 bases. The CDR3 has 12 residues. CDR1 DFQATT and CDR2 SNEGSKA come from the germline V gene (reference sequence). The chain's CDR3 is CSAGTTPETQYF. CDR3 nucleotides: TGCAGTGCTGGGACTACCCCGGAGACCCAGTACTTC.

The chain joins TRBV28 to TRBJ1-4, with D hard to call. CDR3 length equals 15 residues. Trimming took 4 bases from V and 0 from J, leaving 9 bases between them. Germline CDR1 is MDHEN and CDR2 is SYDVKM. The CDR3 reads CASSSTYPTNEKLFF. In nucleotides, the CDR3 is TGTGCCAGCAGTTCAACGTACCCAACTAATGAAAAACTGTTTTTT. Combining the CDR3 with reference TRBV28 and TRBJ1-4 gives the whole variable domain DVKVTQSSRYLVKRTGEKVFLECVQDMDHENMFWYRQDPGLGLRLIYFSYDVKMKEKGDIPEGYSVSREKKERFSLILESASTNQTSMYLCASSSTYPTNEKLFFGSGTQLSVL.

This clonotype was recorded a few times. This chain uses TRBV6-6 with TRBJ2-7, with 9 bases that match TRBD2. The CDR3 runs to 15 residues. CDR1 and CDR2 from the germline V gene are MNHNY and SVGAGI (reference sequence). The ends lost 6 bases at V and 6 bases at J; junction bases unmatched: 12. In DNA, the CDR3 is TGTGCCAGCAGCGTGTATGCGGGAGGGCCCATCGAGCAGTACTTC. Encoded protein: CASSVYAGGPIEQYF.

This clonotype was counted between two and nine times. The rearrangement uses TRBV24-1 and TRBJ2-7, with 9 bases matching TRBD1. Germline lookup yields CDR1 KGHDR and CDR2 SFDVKD. Unmatched junction bases numbered 4, after V lost 4 bases and J lost 4 bases. The CDR3 is 14 residues long. DNA for the CDR3: TGTGCCACCAGTGAGAGCGACAGGGGGTACGAGCAGTACTTC. This gives the protein CATSESDRGYEQYF.

This chain links TRBV29-1 with TRBJ2-7; D call uncertain. Germline V lookup: CDR1 SQVTM, CDR2 ANQGSEA. V was pared by 4 bases and J by 1 base, with 8 bases between. The CDR3 runs to 12 residues. CDR3 in DNA: TGCAGCGTTGTAACGAGGTCCTACGAGCAGTACGTC. The encoded protein is CSVVTRSYEQYV.

This clonotype was counted at least ten times. The V and J genes are TRBV7-6 and TRBJ2-1; D is perhaps TRBD2 (7 bases). This CDR3 region has 15 residues. Between the trimmed V and J ends, which lost 4 bases and 2 bases, there was a span of 12 bases. Germline V gene lookup returns CDR1 SGHVS and CDR2 FNYEAQ. CDR3 residues: CASSSQRDTYNEQFF. In nucleotides, the CDR3 is TGTGCCAGCAGCTCCCAGCGGGACACCTACAATGAGCAGTTCTTC.

The V call is TRBV30, the J call TRBJ1-1; tentative D call: TRBD1 (6 bases). V lost 7 bases and J 4 bases, leaving 25 bases between the germline ends. Germline CDR1 and CDR2: GTSNPN and SVGIG (reference sequence). CDR3 length equals 16 residues. CDR3 DNA sequence: TGTGCCTATAGAGGGGGTGATAACCCGAGGAGCACTGAAGCTTTCTTT. This codes for CAYRGGDNPRSTEAFF.

V and J are TRBV12-3 or TRBV12-4 and TRBJ2-3; TRBD2 aligns across 13 bases. The CDR3 runs 17 residues. The V gene end was trimmed by 3 bases and the J gene end by 6 bases; junction bases not matched to a gene: 9. The CDR3: CASSFSWTSGSGDTQYF. The CDR3 DNA is TGTGCCAGCAGTTTCTCTTGGACTAGCGGGAGTGGGGATACGCAGTATTTT.

The chain links TRBV7-2 to TRBJ1-5; 11 bases are a match to TRBD1. The CDR3 consists of 16 residues. Germline assignment: CDR1 SGHTA and CDR2 FQGNSA. J was trimmed by 6 bases and V by 5 bases; bases with no gene match: 9. This chain's CDR3 is CASSPRTGGIGQPQHF. CDR3 in DNA: TGTGCCAGCAGCCCCCGGACAGGGGGCATAGGTCAGCCCCAGCATTTT.

The genes are TRBV20-1 and TRBJ2-5, with 8 bases identical to TRBD1. Germline V gene lookup returns CDR1 DFQATT and CDR2 SNEGSKA (reference sequence). The CDR3 covers 11 residues. The junction had 0 bases not matched to a gene; V was cut back by 4 bases and J by 5 bases. CDR3 sequence reads: CSANRGETQYF. Here the CDR3 DNA reads TGCAGTGCTAACAGGGGGGAGACCCAGTACTTC.

The rearrangement joins TRBV5-4 to TRBJ2-2; tentative D call: TRBD2 (6 bases). The ends were cut back, 4 bases at V and 3 bases at J, with 13 bases in the middle. CDR3 length: 15 residues. CDR1 and CDR2 from the germline V gene are SGHNT and YYREEE (reference sequence). CDR3 coding DNA: TGTGCCAGCAGCCGGACGGGGGTGGACACCGGGGAGCTGTTTTTT. Its translation is CASSRTGVDTGELFF.

CDR3 loop: CASSPRQAFDKAFF. CDR3 coding DNA: TGTGCCAGCAGCCCCAGACAGGCGTTCGATAAAGCTTTCTTT. This rearrangement joins TRBV7-2 to TRBJ1-1; possible D gene TRBD1, 6 bases. V lost 5 bases to trimming and J lost 9 bases, with 19 bases between them. In germline, CDR1 is SGHTA, CDR2 FQGNSA. The CDR3 sequence is 14 residues long.

The chain joins TRBV4-1 to TRBJ2-4; the match to TRBD2 covers 12 bases. Per the germline V gene, CDR1 is MGHRA and CDR2 is YSYEKL. The CDR3 sequence is 21 residues long. The V segment lost 0 bases and the J segment 1 base; nucleotides outside the gene matches: 13. The CDR3 protein is CASSQDSGTSGYLGAKNIQYF. The CDR3 nucleotides read TGCGCCAGCAGCCAAGATAGCGGGACTAGCGGGTACCTTGGGGCCAAAAACATTCAGTACTTC.

The V and J genes are TRBV11-2 and TRBJ1-1; D remains unclear. Per germline, CDR1 SGHAT and CDR2 FQNNGV. CDR3 length: 15 residues. V lost 6 bases and J 1 base, leaving 15 bases between the germline ends. This CDR3 reads CASSVVGQTNTEAFF. The CDR3 nucleotides are TGTGCCAGCAGTGTGGTCGGGCAGACGAACACTGAAGCTTTCTTT.

Written as DNA, the CDR3 is TGTGCCAGCAGCTTTTACGGGAACGAGCAGTACGTC. Amino acids: CASSFYGNEQYV. This chain connects TRBV11-2 to TRBJ2-7; D possibly corresponds to TRBD2 (5 bases). Germline V lookup: CDR1 SGHAT, CDR2 FQNNGV. Trimming cost V 3 bases and J 5 bases, with 8 bases left between them. The CDR3 spans 12 residues.

The chain uses TRBV4-2 and TRBJ2-5; 8 bases match TRBD1. CDR3 length equals 15 residues. Germline CDR1 is LGHNA and CDR2 is YNFKEQ. J lost 7 bases, V lost 1 base, and 8 bases had no gene match. The CDR3 is CASSQGTGSRVTQYF. DNA for the CDR3: TGTGCCAGCAGCCAAGGGACAGGGAGTAGGGTGACCCAGTACTTC.

This clonotype has more than one count but fewer than ten. This chain uses TRBV5-1 with TRBJ1-1; 7 nucleotides align to TRBD1. Germline CDR1 reads SGHRS; CDR2 reads YFSETQ. Trimming at V came to 1 base and at J to 6 bases, leaving 9 bases not matched to a gene. The length of the CDR3 is 15 residues. The DNA of the CDR3 is TGCGCCAGCAGCTTGAAAGGAACAGGGGAGTCTGAAGCTTTCTTT. It is translated as CASSLKGTGESEAFF.

This clonotype was seen a few times. The chain recombines TRBV7-2 with TRBJ2-2, with 7 bases matching TRBD2. CDR1 is SGHTA and CDR2 is FQGNSA in the germline V gene. This CDR3 has 15 amino acids. V lost 0 bases to trimming and J lost 7 bases; unmatched junction nucleotides: 5. In nucleotides, the CDR3 is TGTGCCAGCAGCTTAGCGGGAGGGCAGGTCGGGGAGCTGTTTTTT. The encoded protein is CASSLAGGQVGELFF.

V usage is TRBV29-1 and J usage is TRBJ1-1, with D hard to call. CDR3 length: 14 residues. The V gene lost 7 bases and the J gene lost 1 base, with 16 bases spanning the gap. CDR1 and CDR2 (germline): SQVTM, ANQGSEA. CDR3 coding DNA: TGCAGCGCCCGGTCCTGGGCGGCGAACACTGAAGCTTTCTTT. Translating it yields CSARSWAANTEAFF.

CDR3: CAISEAGGEPQHF. Written as DNA, the CDR3 is TGTGCCATCAGTGAGGCAGGGGGCGAGCCCCAGCATTTT. This chain links TRBV10-3 with TRBJ1-5; 8 nucleotides align to TRBD1. Trimming took 2 bases from V and 8 from J; bases not matched to a gene: 2. Looked up from germline, CDR1 is ENHRY and CDR2 is SYGVKD. CDR3 length: 13 amino acids.

This chain uses TRBV3-1 with TRBJ2-7, with TRBD1 matching over 12 bases. V dropped 5 bases and J dropped 6; count of bases not matched to a gene: 8. The CDR3 contains 15 residues. Per the germline V gene, CDR1 is LGHDT and CDR2 is YNNKEL (reference sequence). CDR3: CASSLPGQGASEQYF. In nucleotides, the CDR3 is TGTGCCAGCAGCTTACCGGGACAGGGGGCATCCGAGCAGTACTTC.